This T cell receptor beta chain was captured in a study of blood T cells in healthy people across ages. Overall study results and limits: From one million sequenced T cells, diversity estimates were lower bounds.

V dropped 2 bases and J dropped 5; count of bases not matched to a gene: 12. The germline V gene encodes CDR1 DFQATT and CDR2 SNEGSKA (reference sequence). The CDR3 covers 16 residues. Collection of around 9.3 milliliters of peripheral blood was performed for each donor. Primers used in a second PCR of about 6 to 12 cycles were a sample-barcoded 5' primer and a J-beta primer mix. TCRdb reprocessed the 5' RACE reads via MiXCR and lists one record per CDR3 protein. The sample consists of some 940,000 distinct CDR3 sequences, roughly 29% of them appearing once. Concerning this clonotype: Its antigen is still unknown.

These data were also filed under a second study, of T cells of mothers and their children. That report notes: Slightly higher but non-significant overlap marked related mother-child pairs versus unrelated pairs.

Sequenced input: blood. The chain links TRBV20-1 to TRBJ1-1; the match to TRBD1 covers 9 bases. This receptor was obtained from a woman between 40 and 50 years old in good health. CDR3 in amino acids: CSARPPDRGVGTEAFF. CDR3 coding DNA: TGCAGTGCTAGACCCCCGGACAGGGGTGTGGGTACTGAAGCTTTCTTT.